Each of the 25 T cell receptor beta chains below was sequenced from the same sample in a study of PD-1 blockade in classical Hodgkin lymphoma. No patient escaped relapse after autologous stem cell transplantation, and brentuximab vedotin exposure varied. This table comes from immunoSEQ multiplex PCR, and its TCRdb copy is limited to in-frame clones, with some not included. The sample has about 39,000 clones; 60% to 80% are singletons. The specimen was peripheral blood mononuclear cells (PBMCs), collected before the second cycle of nivolumab. Receptors originate from a human donor with classical Hodgkin lymphoma.

This clone has only a few counts. The gene calls are TRBV28 and TRBJ1-4; 8 positions agree with TRBD1. Losses at the gene ends were 5 bases for V and 11 bases for J; bases not matched to a gene: 4. Germline assignment: CDR1 MDHEN and CDR2 SYDVKM. CDR3 length: 12 amino acids. This chain's CDR3 is CASSRQGIKLFF. The DNA of the CDR3 is TGTGCCAGCAGTCGACAGGGGATCAAACTGTTTTTT.

This clone appeared a few times. V is TRBV13 and J is TRBJ1-2; 9 nucleotides line up with TRBD1. The CDR3 extends over 14 amino acids. Germline loops: CDR1 PRHDT, CDR2 FYEKMQ (reference sequence). After removal of 6 bases from V and 5 bases from J, the junction contained 7 bases not matched to a gene. Here the CDR3 reads CASRRGTGNYGYTF. CDR3 DNA: TGTGCCAGCAGGCGGGGGACAGGGAATTATGGCTACACCTTC.

The rearrangement uses TRBV5-4 and TRBJ2-2; 7 nucleotides align to TRBD1. The CDR3 runs to 14 residues. Unmatched junction bases numbered 6, after V lost 5 bases and J lost 5 bases. Per germline, CDR1 SGHNT and CDR2 YYREEE (reference sequence). CDR3 DNA sequence: TGTGCCAGCAGTCTGACAGGGTTTACCGGGGAGCTGTTTTTT. As protein: CASSLTGFTGELFF. Looking up the rest from reference TRBV5-4 and TRBJ2-2 gives the full variable domain: ETGVTQSPTHLIKTRGQQVTLRCSSQSGHNTVSWYQQALGQGPQFIFQYYREEENGRGNFPPRFSGLQFPNYSSELNVNALELDDSALYLCASSLTGFTGELFFGEGSRLTVL.

The chain carries TRBV6-6 and TRBJ1-6; D remains ambiguous. CDR3 length equals 13 residues. With 7 bases removed from V and 5 bases from J, the gap between germline ends came to 9 bases. Germline-derived CDR1 and CDR2 are MNHNY and SVGAGI (reference sequence). The chain's CDR3 is CASMGLHNSPLHF. DNA of the CDR3: TGTGCCAGCATGGGTCTGCATAATTCACCCCTCCACTTT.

The chain employs TRBV6-5 and TRBJ2-4; no clear D. The CDR3 is 15 amino acids. V lost 2 bases to trimming and J lost 2 bases, with 10 bases between them. CDR1 is MNHEY, CDR2 SVGAGI, per germline. The chain's CDR3 is CASSYGGPTKNIQYF. The CDR3 DNA sequence: TGTGCCAGCAGTTACGGTGGACCAACCAAAAACATTCAGTACTTC.

The chain joins TRBV7-8 to TRBJ2-3, with D perhaps matching TRBD1 or TRBD2 (5 bases each). The CDR3 extends over 19 amino acids. Germline-derived CDR1 and CDR2 are SGHVS and FQNEAQ. V lost 3 bases and J 0 bases, leaving 22 bases between the germline ends. CDR3 residues: CASSFLLGESRLSTDTQYF. DNA of the CDR3: TGTGCCAGCAGCTTCCTTCTGGGGGAATCCCGACTTAGCACAGATACGCAGTATTTT.

Here the CDR3 DNA reads TGTGCCAGCAGTCGCAGTGGGGGCGTAAGCTATGGCTACACCTTC. Protein: CASSRSGGVSYGYTF. The V gene is TRBV6-5, the J gene TRBJ1-2; tentative D call: TRBD1 (6 bases). The germline CDR1 and CDR2 sequences are MNHEY and SVGAGI. Trimming shortened V by 5 bases and J by 4 bases, and 17 bases separated the two germline ends. CDR3 length: 15 residues.

This clone was seen only a few times. The chain links TRBV6-5 to TRBJ2-7, with D perhaps assigned TRBD1 or TRBD2 (5 bases each). V was shortened by 6 bases and J by 2 bases, with 17 bases between the two germline ends. Per the germline V gene, CDR1 is MNHEY and CDR2 is SVGAGI. The CDR3 totals 15 residues. CDR3 loop: CASRGTGRSTYEQYF. The CDR3 DNA reads TGTGCCAGCAGAGGCACGGGACGCAGTACCTACGAGCAGTACTTC.

CDR3 sequence reads: CASSGSSGLRAIEQFF. The CDR3 DNA follows: TGTGCCAGCAGTGGATCTAGCGGGTTGAGGGCAATTGAGCAGTTCTTC. This chain uses TRBV28 with TRBJ2-1, with 8 bases fitting TRBD2. CDR3 length: 16 residues. CDR1 and CDR2 (germline): MDHEN, SYDVKM. V was pared by 5 bases and J by 9 bases, with 15 bases of the junction left unmatched.

V gene TRBV29-1 combines with J gene TRBJ1-1, with D unresolved. The V end was cut by 5 bases, the J end by 4 bases, with 8 bases between. Germline-derived CDR1 and CDR2 are SQVTM and ANQGSEA. The CDR3 has 11 amino acids. The DNA of the CDR3 is TGCAGCGTTCTGACGCCCACTGAAGCTTTCTTT. Its protein is CSVLTPTEAFF. Together with reference TRBV29-1 and TRBJ1-1, the CDR3 gives the full variable domain: SAVISQKPSRDICQRGTSLTIQCQVDSQVTMMFWYRQQPGQSLTLIATANQGSEATYESGFVIDKFPISRPNLTFSTLTVSNMSPEDSSIYLCSVLTPTEAFFGQGTRLTVV.

V gene TRBV5-1 combines with J gene TRBJ2-1; the D gene is possibly TRBD2 (6 bases). The germline V and J ends were trimmed by 5 bases and 2 bases, with 14 bases remaining between them. This CDR3 spans 15 amino acids. Looked up from germline, CDR1 is SGHRS and CDR2 is YFSETQ. The CDR3 protein is CASRNSGGTYNEQFF. Here the CDR3 DNA reads TGCGCCAGCAGAAATAGCGGAGGGACCTACAATGAGCAGTTCTTC.

This sequence joins TRBV7-3 and TRBJ2-2; unclear D gene. The CDR3 runs 14 residues. Germline loops: CDR1 SGHTA, CDR2 FQGTGA. Trimming removed 0 bases at V and 4 bases at J, with 6 bases between. The CDR3 is CASSLTASTGELFF. The CDR3 DNA follows: TGTGCCAGCAGCTTAACAGCTAGCACCGGGGAGCTGTTTTTT.

The sample holds a few counts of this clone. This rearrangement joins TRBV19 to TRBJ2-2; maybe TRBD1 (6 bases). The germline CDR1 and CDR2 sequences are LNHDA and SQIVND (reference sequence). This CDR3 has 15 residues. The ends were cut back, 6 bases at V and 2 bases at J, with 13 bases in the middle. The CDR3 coding sequence is TGTGCCAGTAGGGAAGGGGGAGTTAACACCGGGGAGCTGTTTTTT. Translated: CASREGGVNTGELFF.

This clone was detected only a few times. The chain carries TRBV20-1 and TRBJ1-2; no reliable D call. Trimming took 0 bases from V and 8 from J, leaving 7 bases between them. The CDR3 consists of 11 residues. From germline, CDR1 is DFQATT and CDR2 SNEGSKA (reference sequence). The CDR3 nucleotides read TGCAGTGCTAGAGATGGTGTCGGCTACACCTTC. Its protein product is CSARDGVGYTF.

The CDR3 bases are TGCGCCAGCAGCTCTTTAGGTCCAAGCACAGATACGCAGTATTTT. Amino acids: CASSSLGPSTDTQYF. The V gene is TRBV5-1, the J gene TRBJ2-3, with D hard to call. The CDR3 is made up of 15 amino acids. The V and J ends lost 3 bases and 0 bases respectively, with 11 bases between them. Germline V gene data show CDR1 as SGHRS and CDR2 as YFSETQ. The full variable domain, in which reference TRBV5-1 and TRBJ2-3 provide the parts outside the CDR3, is KAGVTQTPRYLIKTRGQQVTLSCSPISGHRSVSWYQQTPGQGLQFLFEYFSETQRNKGNFPGRFSGRQFSNSRSEMNVSTLELGDSALYLCASSSLGPSTDTQYFGPGTRLTVL.

This clone was seen a few times. This chain uses TRBV5-6 with TRBJ2-5, with 7 bases that match TRBD2. The trim removed 1 base at V and 4 bases at J, leaving 7 bases unmatched. The CDR3 has 15 residues. The V gene's germline CDR1 is SGHDT and CDR2 YYEEEE. CDR3 protein: CASSLRVGGLETQYF. For the CDR3, the DNA is TGTGCCAGCAGCTTGCGTGTGGGAGGGTTAGAGACCCAGTACTTC.

This clone was recorded only once. The chain is built from TRBV5-1 and TRBJ2-2; D remains ambiguous. V was clipped by 0 bases and J by 2 bases, with 8 bases between them. In germline, CDR1 is SGHRS, CDR2 YFSETQ. The CDR3 is made up of 15 amino acids. The CDR3 bases are TGCGCCAGCAGCTTGGCTGGGGTTAACACCGGGGAGCTGTTTTTT. This translates into CASSLAGVNTGELFF.

The V call is TRBV19, the J call TRBJ1-2; possible D gene TRBD1, 5 bases. The CDR3 sequence is 13 residues long. The germline V gene has CDR1 LNHDA and CDR2 SQIVND (reference sequence). V was clipped by 3 bases and J by 5 bases, with 10 bases between them. In DNA, the CDR3 is TGTGCCAGTAGTATGGGGCCGTCGTATGGCTACACCTTC. Its translation is CASSMGPSYGYTF.

This clone has only a few counts. Other DNA sequences from this sample encode an identical CDR3 as well. The rearrangement links TRBV18 to TRBJ1-5; possibly TRBD1 for D (6 bases). The CDR3 spans 14 residues. Germline lookup yields CDR1 KGHSH and CDR2 LQKENI. Deletions cut 3 bases from V and 2 bases from J, with 8 bases between. CDR3: CASSPSGGNQPQHF. For the CDR3, the DNA is TGTGCCAGCTCACCTTCAGGGGGCAATCAGCCCCAGCATTTT.

V gene TRBV6-5 combines with J gene TRBJ1-2; D possibly corresponds to TRBD1 (6 bases). Between the trimmed V and J ends, which lost 10 bases and 3 bases, there was a span of 15 bases. CDR3 length: 13 amino acids. Germline CDR1 and CDR2: MNHEY and SVGAGI. The CDR3 DNA reads as TGTGCCACCTCGGCAGGGGTGGACTATGGCTACACCTTC. It specifies CATSAGVDYGYTF.

This clone was seen more than once but under ten times. The genes are TRBV20-1 and TRBJ2-5; no clear D. CDR3 size: 11 residues. Trimming removed 7 bases at V and 0 bases at J, with 6 bases between. The germline V gene encodes CDR1 DFQATT and CDR2 SNEGSKA (reference sequence). In DNA, the CDR3 is TGCAGTGTGGAGTACCAAGAGACCCAGTACTTC. This encodes CSVEYQETQYF.

The CDR3 region has the DNA TGTGCCAGCAGCTTACCCGGGGCTGCCACTGAAGCTTTCTTT. Translating it yields CASSLPGAATEAFF. This rearrangement joins TRBV11-2 to TRBJ1-1; D may be TRBD1 (5 bases). Trimming stripped 2 bases from V and 4 bases from J, with 11 bases between. CDR1 and CDR2 (germline): SGHAT, FQNNGV. This CDR3 region has 14 residues.

The chain recombines TRBV29-1 with TRBJ1-1; possibly TRBD1 for D (5 bases). V lost 6 bases and J lost 0, with 11 bases in between. The CDR3 has 13 amino acids. CDR1 is SQVTM, CDR2 ANQGSEA, per germline. In DNA form, the CDR3 reads TGCAGCGTGACCAGGGCCATGAACACTGAAGCTTTCTTT. As protein: CSVTRAMNTEAFF.

This clone has just one count. The rearrangement uses TRBV9 and TRBJ2-3, with a weak D call TRBD2 (5 bases). Trimming shortened V by 0 bases and J by 2 bases, and 13 bases separated the two germline ends. Germline V gives CDR1 SGDLS, CDR2 YYNGEE. The CDR3 consists of 16 residues. The CDR3 DNA is TGTGCCAGCAGCGTAGGTGGGAGTACATTCACAGATACGCAGTATTTT. Translating gives CASSVGGSTFTDTQYF.

This clone was counted a few times. The chain links TRBV2 to TRBJ2-1; 7 nucleotides line up with TRBD2. The germline CDR1 and CDR2 sequences are SNHLY and FYNNEI. The length of the CDR3 is 12 residues. The CDR3 is CVTRREYNEQFF. DNA of the CDR3: TGTGTCACGAGGCGGGAGTACAATGAGCAGTTCTTC.